A selection of T cell receptor beta chains follows, all from one sample in a study of Graves' ophthalmopathy and Graves' hyperthyroidism. TCRdb ran MiXCR on the multiplex PCR reads and lists one entry per CDR3 protein. The profile shows roughly 480,000 distinct CDR3 sequences, about 15% of them singletons. Sequences were obtained from blood. These receptor sequences come from a woman in her twenties or thirties with Graves' ophthalmopathy. Both conserved end residues are part of each CDR3. A D gene is named only where the DNA matches it firmly. Clone size, where shown, is once, few, many, or a class for clones that have expanded.

clone size,V gene,D gene,J gene,CDR3 DNA,CDR3 protein
-,TRBV28,TRBD1,TRBJ1-1,TGTGCCAGCAGTTTAGTCGGGACAGGAGTCTCGAACACTGAAGCTTTCTTT,CASSLVGTGVSNTEAFF
many,TRBV6-5,-,TRBJ1-5,TGTGCCAGCAGTTACGATGGCAATCAGCCCCAGCATTTT,CASSYDGNQPQHF
many,TRBV6-1,-,TRBJ2-4,TGTGCCAGCAGTGCTCCTGTCAGCTACGGCATTCAGTACTTC,CASSAPVSYGIQYF
-,TRBV5-1,TRBD1,TRBJ1-6,TGCGCCAGCAGTATGACAGGGGGCAGTTCACCCCTCCACTTT,CASSMTGGSSPLHF
many,TRBV2,-,TRBJ2-7,TGTGCCAGCAAAGCCCAAGGGCTGGACGAGCAGTACTTC,CASKAQGLDEQYF
many,TRBV9,TRBD2,TRBJ2-7,TGTGCCAGCAGCGATCCAAGCGGGAACCCCTACGAGCAGTACTTC,CASSDPSGNPYEQYF
many,TRBV9,-,TRBJ2-7,TGTGCCAGCAGCGGTCCCGGGCAGGGTAGCCACGAGCAGTACTTC,CASSGPGQGSHEQYF
many,TRBV12-3/TRBV12-4,-,TRBJ2-7,TGTGCCAGCAGTATAGACGGCCCTCTAGAGCAGTACTTC,CASSIDGPLEQYF
-,TRBV29-1,-,TRBJ1-2,TGCAGCGTTGGGTCTCCTGATACCTCATATGGCTACACCTTC,CSVGSPDTSYGYTF
many,TRBV28,-,TRBJ2-7,TGTGCCAGCAGTTTTCGGGTTTCCTACGAGCAGTACTTC,CASSFRVSYEQYF
many,TRBV9,-,TRBJ2-7,TGTGCCAGCAGCGTAGGGACAGAATTAACCTACGAGCAGTACTTC,CASSVGTELTYEQYF
many,TRBV6-2/TRBV6-3,-,TRBJ2-5,TGTGCCAGCAGACCCCACTCGGTTGAGACCCAGTACTTC,CASRPHSVETQYF
many,TRBV20-1,TRBD1,TRBJ2-5,TGCAGTGCTCAGGACAGGGTAGAGACCCAGTACTTC,CSAQDRVETQYF
many,TRBV15,-,TRBJ1-2,TGTGCCACCAGCAGAGATTCGGACTATGGCTACACCTTC,CATSRDSDYGYTF
many,TRBV20-1,-,TRBJ2-7,TGCAGTGCTAGAGATTTAGGGGATTCCTACGAGCAGTACTTC,CSARDLGDSYEQYF
many,TRBV12-3/TRBV12-4,TRBD2,TRBJ2-5,TGTGCCAGCAGTTCTGGACTAGCGGGGCCCCAAGAGACCCAGTACTTC,CASSSGLAGPQETQYF
-,TRBV6-5,-,TRBJ1-1,TGTGCCAGCAGTTTCGCAAGACAACTGAACACTGAAGCTTTCTTT,CASSFARQLNTEAFF
many,TRBV7-2,-,TRBJ2-5,TGTGCCAGCAGCTTATCCAGGGGAGATGAGACCCAGTACTTC,CASSLSRGDETQYF
few,TRBV2,-,TRBJ1-1,TGTGCCAGCAGTCGCGACGTGGACACTGAAGCTTTCTTT,CASSRDVDTEAFF
many,TRBV6-1,-,TRBJ1-5,TGTGCCAGCAGGGAGAGGGGGGGCTCGAATAGCAATCAGCCCCAGCATTTT,CASRERGGSNSNQPQHF
many,TRBV11-2,-,TRBJ1-6,TGTGCCAGCAGCTTCCTCTTTGTGGATTCACCCCTCCACTTT,CASSFLFVDSPLHF
-,TRBV15,TRBD2,TRBJ2-7,TGTGCCACCAGCAGATACATAGCGGGAGTAAGCTACGAGCAGTACTTC,CATSRYIAGVSYEQYF
many,TRBV6-1,TRBD1,TRBJ1-5,TGTGCCAGCAGTCTCACGACAGGGTATAGCAATCAGCCCCAGCATTTT,CASSLTTGYSNQPQHF
many,TRBV5-1,TRBD1,TRBJ2-7,TGCGCCAGCAGCCCGAGGGACAGCACCTACGAGCAGTACTTC,CASSPRDSTYEQYF
many,TRBV30,-,TRBJ1-1,TGTGCCTGGAACAGGGTTGGCTCGGGGGCTTTCTTT,CAWNRVGSGAFF
many,TRBV12-3/TRBV12-4,TRBD1,TRBJ2-7,TGTGCCAGCAGTTTTGTCAGGGGGCACGAGCAGTACTTC,CASSFVRGHEQYF
-,TRBV4-1,-,TRBJ2-5,TGCGCCAGCAGCCGAGCGCAAGGGGGGCCTAAAGAGACCCAGTACTTC,CASSRAQGGPKETQYF
many,TRBV6-1,TRBD1,TRBJ1-5,TGTGCCAGCAGTGGACAGGGGTGGGGTCAGCCCCAGCATTTT,CASSGQGWGQPQHF
-,TRBV7-8,-,TRBJ2-2,TGTGCCAGCAGCTTAACCGGGGTCCACACCGGGGAGCTGTTTTTT,CASSLTGVHTGELFF
many,TRBV10-2,-,TRBJ2-7,TGCGCCAGCAGTGAGTCGGCCACCTACGAGCAGTACTTC,CASSESATYEQYF
many,TRBV24-1,-,TRBJ2-2,TGTGCCACCGAAGACCCCTCCTGGAACACCGGGGAGCTGTTTTTT,CATEDPSWNTGELFF
many,TRBV2,-,TRBJ2-7,TGTGCCAGCAGTCCGGGACCTCACTCCTACGAGCAGTACTTC,CASSPGPHSYEQYF
-,TRBV5-1,-,TRBJ1-2,TGCGCCAGCAGCGGAGGTGCGGATGGCTACACCTTC,CASSGGADGYTF
few,TRBV13,-,TRBJ1-3,TGTGCCAGCAGCTTACGGGAGGAAGGAAACACCATATATTTT,CASSLREEGNTIYF
few,TRBV27,-,TRBJ2-7,TGTGCCAGCAGTTTCTCAATGGCGGACGGAACCTACGAGCAGTACTTC,CASSFSMADGTYEQYF
-,TRBV5-1,-,TRBJ2-2,TGCGCCAGCAGCTTGGGAGGGGATCGGACCGGGGAGCTGTTTTTT,CASSLGGDRTGELFF
many,TRBV6-4,-,TRBJ2-2,TGTGCCAGCAGTGAAGGAGGCTCGGAGACCGGGGAGCTGTTTTTT,CASSEGGSETGELFF
-,TRBV5-1,-,TRBJ2-7,TGCGCCAGCAGCTTGTCCCCAGGGGTCCACGAGCTGTACTTC,CASSLSPGVHELYF
many,TRBV28,-,TRBJ1-1,TGTGCCAGCAGTATGACCTCAGGGAACACTGAAGCTTTCTTT,CASSMTSGNTEAFF